This T cell receptor beta chain derives from a study of vaccination and CD4 T cells after COVID-19. About the study: Cells were stimulated with overlapping spike peptide pools from SARS-CoV-2, HCoV-NL63, HCoV-OC43 and HCoV-229E. Study-level results: Convalescent patients had a median about 88% of post-vaccine SARS-CoV-2-reactive clones that were detected only after vaccination, not before it. SARS-CoV-2-reactive clonotypes rose nonsignificantly, with the median going from approximately 21 to 40.

The Oncomine TCR Beta short-read assay sequenced DNA from cultured CD4+ T cells. Scientists extracted genomic DNA from CD4+ T cells grown in culture. TCRdb reprocessed the PCR reads with MiXCR, giving one entry per CDR3 protein. The data contain around 7,000 distinct CDR3 sequences, 33% of them singletons. A note on this clonotype: Its antigen is as yet unknown.

Looked up from germline, CDR1 is WSHSY and CDR2 is SAAADI. CDR3 length: 12 residues. The V gene lost 8 bases and the J gene lost 8 bases, with 15 bases spanning the gap. Stated treatment: approximately 10-day PBMC culture with coronavirus spike peptide pools or control peptides (ViraFEST assay). CD4+ T cells that came from the unexposed donor were collected before the COVID-19 pandemic (2011-2018). T cells were expanded with peptide pools, and expanded clonotypes were identified by TCR sequencing. Material: CD4+ T cells from blood, cultured in vitro. V gene TRBV10-2 combines with J gene TRBJ1-2; weak D call: TRBD1 (6 bases). This TCR came from a human donor in good health. CDR3 DNA: TGCGCCAGCGGAACAGGGTTAGAGGGCTACACCTTC. Amino acids: CASGTGLEGYTF.